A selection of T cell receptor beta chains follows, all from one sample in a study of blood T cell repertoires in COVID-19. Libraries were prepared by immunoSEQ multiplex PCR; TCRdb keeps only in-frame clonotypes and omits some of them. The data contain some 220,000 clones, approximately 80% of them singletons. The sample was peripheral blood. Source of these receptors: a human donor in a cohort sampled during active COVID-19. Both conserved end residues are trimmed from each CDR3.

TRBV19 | ASYRGTHTEAF
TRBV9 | ASSARDRTYNEQF
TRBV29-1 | SVRTGVDTQY
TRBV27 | ASRQLGTFNYGYT
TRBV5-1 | ASSLVWEGTINYGYT
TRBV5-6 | ASSLRGFESYEQY
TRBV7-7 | ASSLAAGDTQY
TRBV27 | ASWHDSHNQPQH
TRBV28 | ASSTSHERGGGYT
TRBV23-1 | ASRTLRVGAGEGTDTQY
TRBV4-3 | ASSLSGTANYGYT
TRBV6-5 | ASRSRDSGNYGYT
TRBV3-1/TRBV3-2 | ASSQDQNTQY
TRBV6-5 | ASSSRLGLVGEKLF
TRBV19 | ASSIQGPYGYT
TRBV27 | ASSNTGPDYGYT
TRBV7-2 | ASSPPPAVYGYT
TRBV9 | ASSVGVEEGTGELF
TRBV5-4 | ASSLGGLAVYEQY
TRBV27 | ASSRQGARYEQY
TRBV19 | ASMKGRNTGELF
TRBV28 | ASSLGRVAEAF
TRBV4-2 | ASSQEQSSTNEKLF
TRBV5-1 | ASSLWETGDEQY
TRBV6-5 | ASSYRYSNQPQH
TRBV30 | AWSVQGRDTQY
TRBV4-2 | ASRPSSTGDYGYT